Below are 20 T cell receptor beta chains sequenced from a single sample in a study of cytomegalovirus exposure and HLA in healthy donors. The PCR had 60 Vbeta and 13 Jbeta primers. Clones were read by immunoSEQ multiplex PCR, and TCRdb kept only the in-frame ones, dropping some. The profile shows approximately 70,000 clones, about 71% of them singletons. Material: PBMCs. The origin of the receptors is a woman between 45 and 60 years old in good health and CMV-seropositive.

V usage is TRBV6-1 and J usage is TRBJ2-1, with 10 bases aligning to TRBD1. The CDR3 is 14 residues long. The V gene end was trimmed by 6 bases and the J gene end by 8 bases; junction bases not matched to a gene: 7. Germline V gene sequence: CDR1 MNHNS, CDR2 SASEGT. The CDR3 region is CASRKGQGGDEQFF. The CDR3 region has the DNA TGTGCCAGCAGAAAAGGACAGGGGGGGGATGAGCAGTTCTTC.

CDR3 sequence (DNA): TGTGCCAGCAGTCCCGCCCTAGGGAGCGGGAGTTCCTACGAGCAGTACTTC. Translated: CASSPALGSGSSYEQYF. This sequence joins TRBV28 and TRBJ2-7, with 8 bases matching TRBD2. The CDR3 runs 17 residues. CDR1 and CDR2 from the germline V gene are MDHEN and SYDVKM. J lost 1 base, V lost 5 bases, and 13 bases had no gene match.

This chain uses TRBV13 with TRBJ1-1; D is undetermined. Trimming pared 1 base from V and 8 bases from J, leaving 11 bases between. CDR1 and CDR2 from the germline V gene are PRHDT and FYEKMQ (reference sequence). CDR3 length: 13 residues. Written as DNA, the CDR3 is TGTGCCAGCAGCTTAGTTCAGTTACGAGAAGCTTTCTTT. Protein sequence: CASSLVQLREAFF.

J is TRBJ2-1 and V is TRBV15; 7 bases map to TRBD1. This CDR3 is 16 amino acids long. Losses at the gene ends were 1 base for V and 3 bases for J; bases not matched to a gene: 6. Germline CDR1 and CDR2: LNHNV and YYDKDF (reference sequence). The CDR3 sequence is CATSRGGTDIYNEQFF. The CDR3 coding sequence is TGTGCCACCAGCAGAGGGGGGACAGATATCTACAATGAGCAGTTCTTC.

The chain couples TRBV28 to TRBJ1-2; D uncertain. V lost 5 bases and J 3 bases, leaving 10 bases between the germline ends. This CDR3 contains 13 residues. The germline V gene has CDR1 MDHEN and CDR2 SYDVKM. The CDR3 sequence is CASSATVDYGYTF. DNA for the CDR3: TGTGCCAGCAGTGCCACAGTAGACTATGGCTACACCTTC.

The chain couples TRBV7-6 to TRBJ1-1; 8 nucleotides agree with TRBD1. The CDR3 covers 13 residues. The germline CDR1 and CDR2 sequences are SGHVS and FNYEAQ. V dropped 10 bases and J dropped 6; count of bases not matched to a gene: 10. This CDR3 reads CAINPGGVAEAFF. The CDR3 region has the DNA TGTGCCATAAACCCAGGGGGCGTCGCTGAAGCTTTCTTT.

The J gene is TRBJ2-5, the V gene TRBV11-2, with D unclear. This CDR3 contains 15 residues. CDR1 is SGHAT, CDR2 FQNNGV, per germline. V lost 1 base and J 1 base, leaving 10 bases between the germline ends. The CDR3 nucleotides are TGTGCCAGCAGCTTAGGATCAGGCCCCCAAGAGACCCAGTACTTC. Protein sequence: CASSLGSGPQETQYF.

DNA for the CDR3: TGTGCCAGCTCACCACGGGGGGGTATGAACACTGAAGCTTTCTTT. This translates into CASSPRGGMNTEAFF. The genes are TRBV18 and TRBJ1-1, with D tentatively TRBD1 (5 bases). The V end was cut by 1 base, the J end by 0 bases, with 9 bases between. This CDR3 is built from 15 residues. Per germline, CDR1 KGHSH and CDR2 LQKENI.

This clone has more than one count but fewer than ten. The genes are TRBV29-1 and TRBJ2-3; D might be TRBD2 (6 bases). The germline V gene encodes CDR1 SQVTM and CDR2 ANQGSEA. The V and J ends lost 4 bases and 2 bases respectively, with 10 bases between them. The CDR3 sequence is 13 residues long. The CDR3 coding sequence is TGCAGCGTTGGAAGGACTACCACAGATACGCAGTATTTT. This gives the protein CSVGRTTTDTQYF.

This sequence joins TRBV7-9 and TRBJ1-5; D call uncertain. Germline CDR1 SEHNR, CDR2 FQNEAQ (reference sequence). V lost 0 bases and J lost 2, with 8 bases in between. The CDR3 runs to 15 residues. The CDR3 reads CASSLALGGNQPQHF. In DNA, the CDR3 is TGTGCCAGCAGCTTAGCCCTCGGGGGCAATCAGCCCCAGCATTTT.

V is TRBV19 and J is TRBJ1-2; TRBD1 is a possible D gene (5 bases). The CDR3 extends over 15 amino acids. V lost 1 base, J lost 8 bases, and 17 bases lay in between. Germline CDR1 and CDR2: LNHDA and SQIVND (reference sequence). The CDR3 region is CASSIAPLTAGGYTF. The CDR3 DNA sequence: TGTGCCAGTAGTATAGCCCCATTGACAGCTGGCGGCTACACCTTC.

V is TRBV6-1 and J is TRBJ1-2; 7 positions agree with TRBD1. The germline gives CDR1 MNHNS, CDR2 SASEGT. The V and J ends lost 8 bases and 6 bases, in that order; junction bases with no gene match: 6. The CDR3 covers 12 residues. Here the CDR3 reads CASEGQSDGYTF. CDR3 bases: TGTGCCAGCGAGGGACAGAGCGATGGCTACACCTTC.

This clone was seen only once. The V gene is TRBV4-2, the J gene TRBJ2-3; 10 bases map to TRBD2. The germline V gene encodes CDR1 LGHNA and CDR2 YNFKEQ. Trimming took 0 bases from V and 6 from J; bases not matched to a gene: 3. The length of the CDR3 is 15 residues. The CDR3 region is CASSQELAGQDTQYF. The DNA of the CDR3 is TGTGCCAGCAGCCAAGAACTAGCGGGACAGGATACGCAGTATTTT.

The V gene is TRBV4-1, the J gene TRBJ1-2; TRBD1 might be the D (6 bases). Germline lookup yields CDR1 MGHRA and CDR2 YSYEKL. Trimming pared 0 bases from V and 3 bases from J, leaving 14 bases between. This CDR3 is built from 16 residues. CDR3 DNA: TGCGCCAGCAGCCAAGACCCCAGGGGTGGGCACTATGGCTACACCTTC. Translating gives CASSQDPRGGHYGYTF.

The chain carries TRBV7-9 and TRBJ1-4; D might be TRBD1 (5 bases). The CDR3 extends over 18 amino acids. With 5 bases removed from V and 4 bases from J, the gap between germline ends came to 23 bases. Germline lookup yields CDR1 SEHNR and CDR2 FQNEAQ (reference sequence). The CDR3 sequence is CASSPLLTPGGVNEKLFF. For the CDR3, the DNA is TGTGCCAGCAGCCCCCTGCTAACTCCGGGGGGGGTTAATGAAAAACTGTTTTTT.

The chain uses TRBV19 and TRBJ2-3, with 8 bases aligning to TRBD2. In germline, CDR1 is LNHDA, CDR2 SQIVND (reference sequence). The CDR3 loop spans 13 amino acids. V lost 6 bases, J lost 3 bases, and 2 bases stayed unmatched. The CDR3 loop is CASRASGTDTQYF. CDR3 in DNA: TGTGCCAGTAGGGCTAGCGGGACAGATACGCAGTATTTT.

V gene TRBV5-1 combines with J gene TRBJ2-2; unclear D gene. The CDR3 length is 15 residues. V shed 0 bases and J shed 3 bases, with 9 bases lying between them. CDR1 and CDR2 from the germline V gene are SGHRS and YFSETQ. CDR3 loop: CASSLAARDTGELFF. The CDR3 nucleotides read TGCGCCAGCAGCTTGGCCGCTAGAGACACCGGGGAGCTGTTTTTT.

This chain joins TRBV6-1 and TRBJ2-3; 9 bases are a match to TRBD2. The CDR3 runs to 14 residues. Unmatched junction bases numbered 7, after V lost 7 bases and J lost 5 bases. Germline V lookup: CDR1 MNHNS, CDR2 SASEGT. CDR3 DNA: TGTGCCAGCATAGGCGGGGGGGCGAGAGATACGCAGTATTTT. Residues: CASIGGGARDTQYF.

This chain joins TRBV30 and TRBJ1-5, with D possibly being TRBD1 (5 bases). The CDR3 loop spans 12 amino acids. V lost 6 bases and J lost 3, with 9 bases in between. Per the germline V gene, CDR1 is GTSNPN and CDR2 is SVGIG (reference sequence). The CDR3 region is CACQGYNQPQHF. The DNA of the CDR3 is TGTGCCTGCCAGGGCTACAATCAGCCCCAGCATTTT.

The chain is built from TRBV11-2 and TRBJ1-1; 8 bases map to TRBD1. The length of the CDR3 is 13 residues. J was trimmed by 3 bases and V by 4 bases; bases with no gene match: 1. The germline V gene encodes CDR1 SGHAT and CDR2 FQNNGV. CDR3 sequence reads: CASSSTGDTEAFF. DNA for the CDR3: TGTGCCAGCAGCTCGACAGGGGACACTGAAGCTTTCTTT. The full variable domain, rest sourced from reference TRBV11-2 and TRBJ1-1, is EAGVAQSPRYKIIEKRQSVAFWCNPISGHATLYWYQQILGQGPKLLIQFQNNGVVDDSQLPKDRFSAERLKGVDSTLKIQPAKLEDSAVYLCASSSTGDTEAFFGQGTRLTVV.